The source of this T cell receptor beta chain is a study of blood T cell repertoires in COVID-19. Generated by immunoSEQ multiplex PCR, the TCRdb table keeps only in-frame clones and is missing some. This sample has more than 110,000 clones, with approximately 84% found just once. Sample: PBMCs or T cells enriched from blood (not recorded which). This TCR came from a man aged 35-49 years with acute COVID-19.

CDR3 coding DNA: TGCAGCGTTGAAGAACAGGCAGACTATGGCTACACCTTC. Translation: CSVEEQADYGYTF. The gene calls are TRBV29-1 and TRBJ1-2; D might be TRBD1 (5 bases). Germline CDR1 and CDR2: SQVTM and ANQGSEA. V was cut by 0 bases and J by 3 bases, with 8 bases left in between. CDR3 length: 13 amino acids. The variable domain in full, completed from reference TRBV29-1 and TRBJ1-2, reads SAVISQKPSRDICQRGTSLTIQCQVDSQVTMMFWYRQQPGQSLTLIATANQGSEATYESGFVIDKFPISRPNLTFSTLTVSNMSPEDSSIYLCSVEEQADYGYTFGSGTRLTVV.